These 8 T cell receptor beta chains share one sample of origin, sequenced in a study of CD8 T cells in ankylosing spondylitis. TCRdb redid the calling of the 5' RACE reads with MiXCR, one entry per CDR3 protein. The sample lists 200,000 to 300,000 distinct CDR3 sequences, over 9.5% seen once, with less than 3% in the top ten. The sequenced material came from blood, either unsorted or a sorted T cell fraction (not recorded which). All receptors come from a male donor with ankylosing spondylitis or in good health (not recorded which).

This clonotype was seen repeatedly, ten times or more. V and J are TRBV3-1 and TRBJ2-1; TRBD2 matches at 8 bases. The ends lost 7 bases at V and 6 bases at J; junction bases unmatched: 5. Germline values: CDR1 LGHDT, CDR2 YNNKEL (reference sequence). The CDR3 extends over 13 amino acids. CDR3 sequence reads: CASTGRAFNEQFF. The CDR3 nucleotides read TGTGCCAGCACCGGGAGGGCCTTCAATGAGCAGTTCTTC.

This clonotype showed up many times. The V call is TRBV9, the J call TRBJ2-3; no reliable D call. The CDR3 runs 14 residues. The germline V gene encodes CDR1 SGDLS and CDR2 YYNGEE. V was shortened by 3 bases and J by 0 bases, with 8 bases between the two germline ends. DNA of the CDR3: TGTGCCAGCAGCGCGACCTGGAGCACAGATACGCAGTATTTT. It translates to CASSATWSTDTQYF.

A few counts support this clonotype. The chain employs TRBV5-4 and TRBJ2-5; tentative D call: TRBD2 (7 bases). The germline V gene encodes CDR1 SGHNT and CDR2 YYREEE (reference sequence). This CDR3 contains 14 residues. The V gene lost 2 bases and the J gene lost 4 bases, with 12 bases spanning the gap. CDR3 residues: CASSFAGAGETQYF. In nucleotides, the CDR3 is TGTGCCAGCAGCTTTGCGGGGGCGGGAGAGACCCAGTACTTC.

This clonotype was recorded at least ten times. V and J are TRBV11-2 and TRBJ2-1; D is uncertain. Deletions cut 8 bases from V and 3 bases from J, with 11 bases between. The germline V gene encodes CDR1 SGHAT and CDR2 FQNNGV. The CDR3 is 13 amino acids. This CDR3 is CASSHVNYNEQFF. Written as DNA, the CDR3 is TGTGCCAGCTCCCACGTGAACTACAATGAGCAGTTCTTC.

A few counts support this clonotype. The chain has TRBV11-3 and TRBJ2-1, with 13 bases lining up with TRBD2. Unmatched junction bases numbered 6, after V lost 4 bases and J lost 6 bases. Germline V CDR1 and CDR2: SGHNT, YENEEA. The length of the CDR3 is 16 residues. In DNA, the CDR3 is TGTGCCAGCAGCTCCCGGACTAGCGGGAGTTTCAATGAGCAGTTCTTC. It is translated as CASSSRTSGSFNEQFF. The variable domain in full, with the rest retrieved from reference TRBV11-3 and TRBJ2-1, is EAGVVQSPRYKIIEKKQPVAFWCNPISGHNTLYWYLQNLGQGPELLIRYENEEAVDDSQLPKDRFSAERLKGVDSTLKIQPAELGDSAVYLCASSSRTSGSFNEQFFGPGTRLTVL.

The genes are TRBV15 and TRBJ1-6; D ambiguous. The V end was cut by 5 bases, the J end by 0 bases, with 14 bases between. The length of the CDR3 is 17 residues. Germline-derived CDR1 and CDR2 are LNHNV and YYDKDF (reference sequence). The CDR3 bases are TGTGCCACCAGCGTTACGAGGCAGAGCTCCTATAATTCACCCCTCCACTTT. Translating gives CATSVTRQSSYNSPLHF. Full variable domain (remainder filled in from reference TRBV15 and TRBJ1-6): DAMVIQNPRYQVTQFGKPVTLSCSQTLNHNVMYWYQQKSSQAPKLLFHYYDKDFNNEADTPDNFQSRRPNTSFCFLDIRSPGLGDTAMYLCATSVTRQSSYNSPLHFGNGTRLTVT.

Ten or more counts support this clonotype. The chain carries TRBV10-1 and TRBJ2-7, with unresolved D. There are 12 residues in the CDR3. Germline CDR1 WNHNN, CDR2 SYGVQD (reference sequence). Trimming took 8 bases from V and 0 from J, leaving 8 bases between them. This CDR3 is CASSDGSYEQYF. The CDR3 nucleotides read TGCGCCAGCTCGGACGGCTCCTACGAGCAGTACTTC.

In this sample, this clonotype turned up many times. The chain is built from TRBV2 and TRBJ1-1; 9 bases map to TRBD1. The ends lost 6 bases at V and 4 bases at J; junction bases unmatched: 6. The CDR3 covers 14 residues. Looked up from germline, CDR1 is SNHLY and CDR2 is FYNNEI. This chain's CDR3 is CASSETGGITEAFF. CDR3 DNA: TGTGCCAGCAGCGAGACAGGGGGTATCACTGAAGCTTTCTTT.